Detailed here is one T cell receptor (beta chain). The clone's antigen remains unknown. No base quality values were provided; no much bigger clone lies one nucleotide off. This sample is part of a study of cytomegalovirus exposure and HLA in healthy donors (dated by TCRdb to about 2017). Turning to the overall study: An earlier analysis of some 600 of the donors reported about 260 Gb of sequence data and 95 million to 130 million unique TCR beta sequences obtained from some 200 million T cells. The number of donors typed differed by locus, with about 629-630 for A, B, C, DRB1 and DQB1, roughly 520 for DQA1, under 610 for DPA1, and some 470 for DPB1. The study aimed to test whether cataloging public T cell receptors could reveal signatures of past pathogen exposure. Rather than using new phenotypic data, the later analysis identified candidate immune exposures from TCR beta sequences and from how often those sequences occurred across donors. An early release that covered some 630 HLA-typed donors contained approximately 300 gigabases of sequencing data and approximately 85 million unique TCR sequences. The study combined high-throughput TCR immunosequencing, statistical association of individual TCRs with disease status, and machine learning to predict cytomegalovirus infection status. Donor age, sex, ethnicity and CMV serostatus were compiled together with the repertoire data. In a later analysis, previously published TCR beta repertoires from several hundred donors were re-analyzed and high-resolution HLA genotyping was added so that TCR occurrence patterns could be studied. The T cell repertoires of under 750 subjects were profiled by immunosequencing and related to cytomegalovirus serostatus. In addition to the first cohort of approximately 650 subjects, a separate validation cohort of approximately 110 different subjects was used. HLA typing covered class I and class II loci at four-digit resolution. Of the 398 genotyped donors, approximately 83% fell in the genetic ancestry cluster associated with self-reported Caucasian donors. All discovery cohort repertoires had been generated using a single sequencing platform. To decide whether each TCR beta V gene segment behaved as functional or pseudogenic, an earlier analysis of several hundred of the donors relied on high-throughput TCR beta sequencing. A later genetic analysis used genome-wide SNP genotypes for about three fifths of the 666 donors, treating that subset as a discovery cohort. Four to six DR-DQ haplotypes were handled as single units for association and clustering, since linkage in the cohort was strong. Among some 400 genotyped donors of the cohort, an average of about 240,000 unique TCR beta nucleotide sequences was sequenced per donor, of which 15% to 20% were non-productive. Study-wide findings and limitations: A few of the identified cytomegalovirus-associated TCR beta chains were confirmed in vitro to be specific for cytomegalovirus antigens. The study gave a list of over 150 TCR beta chains associated with cytomegalovirus. A further reported finding was that TCR beta sequences accurately predicted the HLA-A and HLA-B alleles for most subjects in the first cohort. Because HLA typing was missing for some donors at each locus, association tests included only the typed subset. When HLA alleles, especially DR and DQ, strongly co-occurred, TCR associations were difficult to assign to individual alleles. Because counts were too low, 15 to 20 rarely observed V segments, including chromosome 9 orphons, were excluded from the earlier analysis of a few hundred of the donors. According to a later analysis, TCR association rates differed among HLA loci, with DRB1 alleles showing the most associated TCRs and HLA-C alleles showing the fewest. A later analysis found that most CMV-associated TCR beta chains appeared HLA-restricted, with HLA associations seemingly driven largely by CMV exposure. It was suggested by the authors that the approach could potentially be generalized to other disease states and immunological phenotypes. In a later analysis, HLA-associated TCR beta chains showed more clonal expansion and lower generation probabilities than non-associated chains that were equally common. Specific HLA alleles were associated with roughly 16,000 TCR beta sequences at a false discovery rate of 0.05 in a later analysis. An association between a missense DCLRE1C variant and V-gene and J-gene trimming of TCR beta chains was found in a later genetic analysis and replicated in an independent cohort. Only TCR beta chains were sequenced in this cohort, and the absence of alpha or paired-chain data limited detectable features. Several of the top co-occurrence clusters appeared to be linked to parvovirus B19, influenza, CMV and Epstein-Barr virus, according to a later analysis. Broadly in line with IMGT annotations, most TCR beta V segments showed up in productive rearrangements about 87% or about 30% of the time in an earlier analysis of 450 to 750 of the donors. Roughly uniform sequencing depth across donors was assumed in presence/absence analyses, although this assumption may not hold. Compared with the approximately 670-donor mean, donors in an Asian-associated ancestry cluster had fewer N-insertions in productive TCRs, according to a later genetic analysis. While some public TCRs were present in many individuals, most TCR sequences turned up only very rarely across donors. Immune exposure information for the cohort was limited to CMV serostatus. Some IMGT-functional V segments, including TRBV6-2 and TRBV6-3, could not be distinguished by the 87-base-pair reads and were therefore excluded. The classifier was reported to diagnose cytomegalovirus status with high specificity and sensitivity in both the original and validation cohorts. Correlated functional status among segregating V segments might be attributable to linkage disequilibrium, but an unknown experimental factor could not be ruled out. A group of highly shared sequence variants was considered likely to be a technical artifact of the sequencing pipeline.

The library was produced with the immunoSEQ multiplex PCR assay. A mixture of 60 forward primers for TCR Vbeta segments and 13 reverse primers for TCR Jbeta segments was used in the multiplex PCR. The CDR3 region of rearranged TCR beta genes was amplified from genomic DNA with a multiplex PCR assay. The Illumina HiSeq System was used to sequence the amplified TCR beta libraries as 87-base-pair reads. In the paper's pipeline: Across the 500 to 850 repertoires, a later analysis counted 60 million to 90 million unique TCR beta chains, approximately 10 million of which were shared by at least two donors. Raw reads were error-corrected and collapsed into unique sequences with a nearest-neighbor algorithm that merged closely related sequences to remove PCR and sequencing errors. Alignment of CDR3 sequences to IMGT reference sequences was used to assign V, D and J gene segments. For a sequence to be retained, a match of at least six nucleotides was required to both a V gene segment and a J gene segment. A rearrangement counted as productive if the CDR3 had no stop codons and remained in frame with V and J, and every other rearrangement counted as non-productive. CDR3 was defined according to IMGT convention as the region running from the second conserved V-encoded cysteine to the conserved J-encoded phenylalanine. In an earlier analysis of more than 550 of the donors, sequences lacking an unambiguous match to a single V gene segment were excluded. In an earlier analysis of about 590 of the donors, a V segment was called functional when productive rearrangements were above 56.7%, and segregating when the standard deviation between donors exceeded 5%. A statistical classification framework was built to diagnose cytomegalovirus status from the catalog of TCR beta chain sequences. In a later analysis, V and J genes were assigned by comparing TCR nucleotide sequences against IMGT/GENE-DB human TR gene sequences. In a later analysis, CDR3 sequences and most-parsimonious VDJ recombination scenarios were assigned using the TCRdist pipeline. In a later analysis, each TCR beta chain was defined by its CDR3 amino acid sequence together with its V-gene family, and reads lacking a unique V-gene family were excluded. To address suspected cross-contamination and a sequencing artifact, a later analysis removed under 600 highly shared, low-generation-probability nucleotide sequences. For each public chain, a later analysis derived a clonal expansion index from normalized ranks of inferred template counts within each repertoire. Generation probabilities in a later analysis came from a VDJ recombination model fitted to out-of-frame rearrangements, and those results were checked against IGoR. Hypergeometric tests were used in a later analysis to score TCR-TCR, TCR-HLA and TCR-CMV co-occurrence, with a repertoire-size bias correction applied to the TCR pairs. To estimate false discovery rates, a later analysis permuted the HLA or CMV assignments 20 times. In a later analysis, co-occurring TCRs were grouped using DBSCAN, and TCRdist sequence similarity was added for clustering within HLA-allele-positive subsets. Repertoires with fewer than 30,000 or more than 120,000 public chains were left out of co-occurrence clustering, as were five repertoires with anomalous nucleotide sharing. Here the immuneACCESS table is served through TCRdb, limited to in-frame sequences with V and J called. Missing clones are a known gap in these copies; in checked studies unresolved V genes cover under half, and the rest lacks a known reason. The V and J calls and the clone size are those of that table, but D and trimming were determined from the DNA. This sample lists about 170,000 clones; 75% to 90% were detected once. The ten largest clones represent approximately 2.4% of the sample.

The CDR3 runs 15 residues from the cysteine to the phenylalanine. Only CDR3 DNA remains: 45 bases, in frame from the first base. Trimming leaves V shorter by 4 bases and J shorter by 1 base, with the junction holding 5 bases beyond the gene matches. Reading the germline V gene (reference sequence) gives CDR1 SEHNR and CDR2 FQNEAQ. The cohort consisted of 670 or so healthy bone marrow donors. At the time of sampling, all cohort members were nominally healthy, though unrecorded immune exposures were likely present. The donor was CMV seronegative and was included in the group of about 350 seronegative cohort members. A peripheral blood sample was provided by each donor, and peripheral blood mononuclear cells were used for TCR beta sequencing. The Qiagen DNeasy Blood Extraction Kit was used to extract genomic DNA from the blood cell samples.

This receptor was obtained from a male donor in good health and CMV-seronegative. The sample comprised PBMCs. Recombination joined TRBV7-9 with TRBJ1-1; 8 bases in between match TRBD1. The CDR3 protein sequence reads: CASSSQGVENTEAFF. The nucleotide sequence is TGTGCCAGCAGCTCACAGGGGGTTGAGAACACTGAAGCTTTCTTT.